These 22 T cell receptor beta chains originate from one sample sequenced in a study of blood T cell repertoires in COVID-19. Produced via immunoSEQ multiplex PCR; TCRdb's table is partial and in-frame only. The profile shows some 250,000 clones, roughly 87% of them singletons. The sequenced material came from peripheral blood. Every receptor here comes from a woman in her twenties or thirties with acute or convalescent COVID-19.

This clone occurred a few times. The chain has TRBV29-1 and TRBJ1-1; TRBD1 matches at 7 bases. The J segment lost 3 bases and the V segment lost 6 bases, leaving 4 bases of the junction unmatched. Looked up from germline, CDR1 is SQVTM and CDR2 is ANQGSEA. The CDR3 runs 12 residues. The CDR3 region is CSVQGVDTEAFF. Written as DNA, the CDR3 is TGCAGCGTCCAGGGGGTTGACACTGAAGCTTTCTTT.

V and J are TRBV3-1 (or the pseudogene TRBV3-2) and TRBJ2-7; 9 nucleotides line up with TRBD1. This CDR3 is 14 amino acids long. The V gene's germline CDR1 is LGHDT and CDR2 YNNKEL (reference sequence). Trimming removed 4 bases from V and 1 base from J; junction bases left unmatched: 2. The CDR3 DNA is TGTGCCAGCAGCCGACAGGGGGGGTCCTACGAGCAGTACTTC. Protein: CASSRQGGSYEQYF.

This chain connects TRBV4-3 to TRBJ2-1, with 9 bases fitting TRBD2. The CDR3 totals 14 residues. Germline CDR1 reads LGHNA; CDR2 reads YSLEER. With 3 bases clipped from V and 8 bases from J, the junction kept 5 bases outside the gene matches. CDR3 residues: CASSHIRGGDEQFF. The CDR3 nucleotides are TGCGCCAGCAGCCACATTCGCGGGGGGGATGAGCAGTTCTTC.

V gene TRBV6-2 or TRBV6-3 combines with J gene TRBJ2-5; TRBD2 matches 10 bases. J lost 3 bases, V lost 2 bases, and 12 bases had no gene match. Germline V gene lookup returns CDR1 MNHEY and CDR2 SVGEGT. The CDR3 runs to 18 residues. The CDR3, as DNA: TGTGCCAGCAGTTACCCCCAGGGAGATGGACTAGCGGAAGAGACCCAGTACTTC. It yields the protein CASSYPQGDGLAEETQYF.

This sequence joins TRBV30 and TRBJ2-3; D gene unclear. V gave up 0 bases and J gave up 11 bases, with 15 bases separating them. Germline CDR1 and CDR2: GTSNPN and SVGIG (reference sequence). The CDR3 totals 13 residues. The DNA for the CDR3 is TGTGCCTGGAGTGTTTGGTTTGGTCCGGGGCAGTATTTT. Amino acid sequence: CAWSVWFGPGQYF.

CDR3 region: CASSGTGRSATNEKLFF. CDR3 sequence (DNA): TGTGCCAGCTCGGGGACAGGGAGGTCCGCAACTAATGAAAAACTGTTTTTT. This chain uses TRBV18 with TRBJ1-4, with 9 bases identical to TRBD1. With V trimmed by 6 bases and J by 0 bases, 8 bases remained unmatched. The CDR3 contains 17 residues. Germline V gene lookup returns CDR1 KGHSH and CDR2 LQKENI.

This chain uses TRBV19 with TRBJ1-1, with D unresolved. The CDR3 runs 14 residues. Trimming took 1 base from V and 1 from J, leaving 7 bases between them. Germline values: CDR1 LNHDA, CDR2 SQIVND (reference sequence). The CDR3 spells CASSIVAGNTEAFF. The CDR3, as DNA: TGTGCCAGTAGTATAGTCGCAGGGAACACTGAAGCTTTCTTT.

The V gene is TRBV6-2 or TRBV6-3, the J gene TRBJ2-1; 11 bases fit TRBD2. Trimming took 8 bases from V and 8 from J; bases not matched to a gene: 23. Germline V lookup: CDR1 MNHEY, CDR2 SVGEGT. The CDR3 contains 19 residues. CDR3 DNA: TGTGCCAGCCGCCCGGGGGGGTCTAGCGGGAGGCCCGGGGGCGATGAGCAGTTCTTC. It encodes CASRPGGSSGRPGGDEQFF.

The chain carries TRBV19 and TRBJ2-4; TRBD2 aligns across 9 bases. The CDR3 runs 14 residues. V lost 6 bases and J lost 9; bases outside the gene matches: 9. Per the germline V gene, CDR1 is LNHDA and CDR2 is SQIVND (reference sequence). The CDR3 loop is CASRNSGSSGIQYF. CDR3 nucleotide sequence: TGTGCCAGTAGAAATAGCGGGAGCAGTGGCATTCAGTACTTC.

The V gene is TRBV28, the J gene TRBJ2-1; tentative D call: TRBD1 (5 bases). Looked up from germline, CDR1 is MDHEN and CDR2 is SYDVKM. V was cut by 9 bases and J by 5 bases, with 20 bases left in between. The CDR3 runs 15 residues. CDR3 sequence reads: CASQGNIRHNNEQFF. The CDR3 DNA sequence: TGTGCCAGTCAGGGCAACATAAGACACAACAATGAGCAGTTCTTC.

This clone was seen once. This chain joins TRBV5-6 and TRBJ2-7, with a tentative D call TRBD2 (6 bases). CDR3 length: 14 residues. Germline CDR1 SGHDT, CDR2 YYEEEE. V lost 4 bases and J lost 3, with 14 bases in between. The CDR3 sequence: CASSPTGSIYEQYF. The DNA for the CDR3 is TGTGCCAGCAGCCCGACCGGGAGTATCTACGAGCAGTACTTC.

The chain couples TRBV6-1 to TRBJ2-5, with TRBD1 as a possible D gene (6 bases). V gave up 0 bases and J gave up 9 bases, with 8 bases separating them. This CDR3 has 12 amino acids. Germline V gene lookup returns CDR1 MNHNS and CDR2 SASEGT. For the CDR3, the DNA is TGTGCCAGCAGTGAAGCTTCAGGGGCCCAGTACTTC. Translated, it gives CASSEASGAQYF.

V usage is TRBV6-5 and J usage is TRBJ2-3; D perhaps matches TRBD1 (5 bases). This CDR3 comprises 15 residues. Per the germline V gene, CDR1 is MNHEY and CDR2 is SVGAGI. The V gene lost 2 bases and the J gene lost 4 bases, with 13 bases spanning the gap. CDR3: CASSYGADVPDTQYF. As DNA, the CDR3 is TGTGCCAGCAGTTACGGGGCAGATGTCCCAGATACGCAGTATTTT.

This rearrangement joins TRBV7-8 to TRBJ2-7, with D perhaps matching TRBD2 (6 bases). Trimming pared 2 bases from V and 3 bases from J, leaving 14 bases between. The CDR3 runs to 15 residues. Germline-derived CDR1 and CDR2 are SGHVS and FQNEAQ. CDR3 sequence reads: CASSLYAGYGYEQYF. The CDR3 DNA is TGTGCCAGCAGCTTATACGCGGGATATGGCTACGAGCAGTACTTC. The full variable domain, its missing parts supplied by reference TRBV7-8 and TRBJ2-7, is GAGVSQSPRYKVAKRGQDVALRCDPISGHVSLFWYQQALGQGPEFLTYFQNEAQLDKSGLPSDRFFAERPEGSVSTLKIQRTQQEDSAVYLCASSLYAGYGYEQYFGPGTRLTVT.

The gene calls are TRBV27 and TRBJ2-7; TRBD2 aligns across 11 bases. The CDR3 runs to 15 residues. The ends lost 8 bases at V and 1 base at J; junction bases unmatched: 7. In germline, CDR1 is MNHEY, CDR2 SMNVEV (reference sequence). The CDR3: CASSTRTSGSYEQYF. The CDR3 nucleotides read TGTGCCAGCTCGACCCGGACTAGCGGGTCCTACGAGCAGTACTTC.

The chain joins TRBV30 to TRBJ2-2; TRBD2 agrees at 11 bases. The trim removed 3 bases at V and 0 bases at J, leaving 15 bases unmatched. This CDR3 comprises 20 residues. Germline CDR1 and CDR2: GTSNPN and SVGIG (reference sequence). The CDR3 coding sequence is TGTGCCTGGAGATCCTTTACCGGGACTAGCGGAGTGACGAACACCGGGGAGCTGTTTTTT. Residues: CAWRSFTGTSGVTNTGELFF.

This sequence joins TRBV6-6 and TRBJ2-7, with 7 nucleotides matching TRBD1. CDR1 is MNHNY and CDR2 is SVGAGI in the germline V gene (reference sequence). The trim removed 6 bases at V and 3 bases at J, leaving 8 bases unmatched. The CDR3 loop spans 14 amino acids. The CDR3 DNA is TGTGCCAGCAGCGAATCCGGGACAGACTACGAGCAGTACTTC. Its translation is CASSESGTDYEQYF.

This rearrangement joins TRBV13 to TRBJ2-1; 7 positions agree with TRBD2. Trimming took 5 bases from V and 5 from J; bases not matched to a gene: 15. The germline V gene encodes CDR1 PRHDT and CDR2 FYEKMQ (reference sequence). This CDR3 has 17 residues. The CDR3 here is CASSPPGFERGHNEQFF. The CDR3 DNA follows: TGTGCCAGCAGCCCCCCGGGCTTTGAGCGGGGACACAATGAGCAGTTCTTC.

This chain connects TRBV7-9 to TRBJ2-1, with 7 bases identical to TRBD2. The CDR3 is made up of 13 amino acids. V dropped 1 base and J dropped 13; count of bases not matched to a gene: 7. Germline CDR1 is SEHNR and CDR2 is FQNEAQ (reference sequence). Here the CDR3 DNA reads TGTGCCAGCAGCTTAGGAACTAGCGTGGGACAGTTCTTC. It translates to CASSLGTSVGQFF.

Here the CDR3 reads CASSVGLAAPGEQFF. Written as DNA, the CDR3 is TGTGCCAGCAGCGTAGGACTAGCGGCCCCCGGTGAGCAGTTCTTC. The rearrangement joins TRBV9 to TRBJ2-1; 9 positions agree with TRBD2. The CDR3 is 15 amino acids. Germline V gene sequence: CDR1 SGDLS, CDR2 YYNGEE. J was trimmed by 9 bases and V by 0 bases; bases with no gene match: 7.

J is TRBJ2-3 and V is TRBV10-3; D is uncertain. The V end was cut by 3 bases, the J end by 2 bases, with 9 bases between. The CDR3 is 14 residues long. Germline V gene sequence: CDR1 ENHRY, CDR2 SYGVKD. DNA of the CDR3: TGTGCCATCAGTGAATCGCAGGCCACAGATACGCAGTATTTT. As protein: CAISESQATDTQYF.

The chain employs TRBV27 and TRBJ1-1, with D maybe TRBD1 (6 bases). Trimming pared 1 base from V and 3 bases from J, leaving 12 bases between. CDR1 and CDR2 from the germline V gene are MNHEY and SMNVEV (reference sequence). This CDR3 has 15 residues. The DNA for the CDR3 is TGTGCCAGCAGTTTATGGGGGCAAGCGGACACTGAAGCTTTCTTT. Protein sequence: CASSLWGQADTEAFF.